This TCR beta chain was observed in a study of T cell responses to AZD1222 COVID-19 vaccine. Study-wide results and limits: Receipt of two AZD1222 doses was followed by a rise in Spike-specific TCR breadth and depth.

In the case of this clone: Its antigen is unidentified.

Here immunoSEQ multiplex PCR was the method, and the copy in TCRdb shows in-frame clones only, minus some. The table includes about 97,000 clones, around nine tenths detected once. The CDR3 has 13 amino acids. J lost 10 bases, V lost 5 bases, and 5 bases had no gene match. Germline CDR1 is MNHEY and CDR2 is SVGEGT. The V gene is TRBV6-2 or TRBV6-3, the J gene TRBJ1-4, with TRBD1 matching over 9 bases. The clonotype was recovered from an adult in good health. The source was peripheral blood, collected on day 0 of AZD1222 vaccination. CDR3 region: CASSTGQGRKLFF. CDR3 coding DNA: TGTGCCAGCAGTACGGGACAGGGAAGAAAACTGTTTTTT.